This TCR beta chain was identified in a study of control samples from healthy donors and cancer patients. Germline loops: CDR1 SGHTA, CDR2 FQGNSA. The CDR3 spans 14 residues. Trimming removed 2 bases from V and 2 bases from J, with 9 bases in between. Assay: immunoSEQ multiplex PCR; the TCRdb copy retains only in-frame clones and omits some. The repertoire holds about 84,000 clones, with approximately 80% as singletons. This chain links TRBV7-2 with TRBJ2-5; D gene uncertain. The origin of this receptor is a man aged 55 to 70 with head and neck cancer. Sequencing input: PBMCs. The CDR3 region is CASSLSARQETQYF. In nucleotides, the CDR3 is TGTGCCAGCAGCTTATCGGCCAGACAAGAGACCCAGTACTTC. The complete variable domain, with remaining parts taken from reference TRBV7-2 and TRBJ2-5, reads GAGVSQSPSNKVTEKGKDVELRCDPISGHTALYWYRQSLGQGLEFLIYFQGNSAPDKSGLPSDRFSAERTGGSVSTLTIQRTQQEDSAVYLCASSLSARQETQYFGPGTRLLVL.